A single sample gave rise to the 25 T cell receptor beta chains below, sequenced in a study of OX40 agonist ivuxolimab in advanced cancers. TCRdb's table, derived via immunoSEQ multiplex PCR, lists solely in-frame clones and lacks some. The sample gives approximately 130,000 clones, 85% to 95% of which show up once; 1% is in the top ten. Sample: CD4+ or CD8+ T cells sorted from blood, taken in a trial of the OX40 agonist ivuxolimab. The receptors shown here come from an adult with an advanced solid tumor such as melanoma, head and neck, liver or kidney cancer.

In its sample, this clone was seen a few times. V and J are TRBV5-1 and TRBJ1-1, with D unclear. Per germline, CDR1 SGHRS and CDR2 YFSETQ. Trimming removed 0 bases from V and 5 bases from J, with 14 bases in between. The CDR3 length is 15 residues. CDR3 sequence (DNA): TGCGCCAGCAGCTTGGGGGAAGGGTGGGATACTGAAGCTTTCTTT. Its protein is CASSLGEGWDTEAFF.

The rearrangement uses TRBV28 and TRBJ1-1; D possibly corresponds to TRBD1 (5 bases). The germline CDR1 and CDR2 sequences are MDHEN and SYDVKM. The CDR3 loop spans 14 amino acids. Trimming removed 6 bases from V and 0 bases from J, with 11 bases in between. The CDR3 sequence is CASSLGHLNTEAFF. The CDR3 nucleotides read TGTGCCAGCAGCCTTGGACATTTGAACACTGAAGCTTTCTTT.

This rearrangement joins TRBV18 to TRBJ1-5; D is undetermined. Germline V gene lookup returns CDR1 KGHSH and CDR2 LQKENI. Trimming stripped 2 bases from V and 6 bases from J, with 8 bases between. The CDR3 totals 13 residues. The CDR3 reads CASSPGVSQPQHF. CDR3 in DNA: TGTGCCAGCTCACCAGGGGTTAGTCAGCCCCAGCATTTT.

This chain connects TRBV28 to TRBJ1-1, with D perhaps matching TRBD1 (5 bases). V lost 7 bases and J lost 4, with 7 bases in between. Looked up from germline, CDR1 is MDHEN and CDR2 is SYDVKM. The CDR3 totals 11 residues. Here the CDR3 reads CASIQGTEAFF. The CDR3 DNA reads as TGTGCCAGCATCCAGGGCACTGAAGCTTTCTTT.

Only one count was recorded for this clone. The CDR3 reads CASSPRADGYTF. The CDR3 DNA reads TGTGCCAGCAGCCCCAGAGCAGATGGCTACACCTTC. V is TRBV7-2 and J is TRBJ1-2; D unclear. Between the trimmed V and J ends, which lost 5 bases and 6 bases, there was a span of 10 bases. CDR1 is SGHTA, CDR2 FQGNSA, per germline. The CDR3 has 12 residues.

The chain carries TRBV7-6 and TRBJ2-3; D gene uncertain. The germline gives CDR1 SGHVS, CDR2 FNYEAQ. The CDR3 has 13 residues. The germline V and J ends were trimmed by 4 bases and 3 bases, with 8 bases remaining between them. CDR3 DNA sequence: TGTGCCAGCAGCTCAAGGGATACAGATACGCAGTATTTT. Its protein is CASSSRDTDTQYF.

The V call is TRBV29-1, the J call TRBJ2-1, with D uncertain. The CDR3 loop spans 11 amino acids. The germline V gene has CDR1 SQVTM and CDR2 ANQGSEA. The CDR3 here is CTAGVYNEQFF. CDR3 nucleotides: TGCACCGCTGGGGTCTACAATGAGCAGTTCTTC.

This rearrangement joins TRBV5-6 to TRBJ1-3; 9 bases fit TRBD1. The junction had 8 bases not matched to a gene; V was cut back by 6 bases and J by 1 base. Germline V gene sequence: CDR1 SGHDT, CDR2 YYEEEE. CDR3 length: 16 residues. CDR3 in DNA: TGTGCCAGCACGCAAGAAGGGACAGGGTCTGGAAACACCATATATTTT. Translating gives CASTQEGTGSGNTIYF. Full variable domain (missing parts from reference TRBV5-6 and TRBJ1-3): DAGVTQSPTHLIKTRGQQVTLRCSPKSGHDTVSWYQQALGQGPQFIFQYYEEEERQRGNFPDRFSGHQFPNYSSELNVNALLLGDSALYLCASTQEGTGSGNTIYFGEGSWLTVV.

The chain combines TRBV18 with TRBJ1-2; D not certain. V dropped 0 bases and J dropped 5 bases, with 10 bases sitting between them. The CDR3 consists of 14 residues. CDR1 KGHSH and CDR2 LQKENI come from the germline V gene. In DNA form, the CDR3 reads TGTGCCAGCTCACCACCGATCAGATGGTATGGCTACACCTTC. This sequence encodes CASSPPIRWYGYTF. Together with reference TRBV18 and TRBJ1-2, the CDR3 gives the full variable domain: NAGVMQNPRHLVRRRGQEARLRCSPMKGHSHVYWYRQLPEEGLKFMVYLQKENIIDESGMPKERFSAEFPKEGPSILRIQQVVRGDSAAYFCASSPPIRWYGYTFGSGTRLTVV.

CDR3 in amino acids: CSVTARTGAYEQYF. The CDR3 bases are TGCAGCGTTACCGCTCGGACAGGGGCCTACGAGCAGTACTTC. The chain uses TRBV29-1 and TRBJ2-7; 9 bases line up with TRBD1. The germline CDR1 and CDR2 sequences are SQVTM and ANQGSEA. V was clipped by 5 bases and J by 2 bases; unmatched bases: 7. The CDR3 length is 14 residues.

This clone was counted once. The chain joins TRBV5-4 to TRBJ2-7; the D is unclear. CDR3 length: 14 residues. V gave up 4 bases and J gave up 2 bases, with 13 bases separating them. The germline V gene has CDR1 SGHNT and CDR2 YYREEE (reference sequence). The CDR3 region is CASSHDLAAYEQYF. The CDR3 nucleotides read TGTGCCAGCAGCCATGATTTGGCCGCCTACGAGCAGTACTTC.

The V and J genes are TRBV10-3 and TRBJ1-1, with D possibly matching TRBD1 (5 bases). Germline V gene sequence: CDR1 ENHRY, CDR2 SYGVKD. The CDR3 runs to 13 residues. The germline V and J ends were trimmed by 6 bases and 5 bases, with 13 bases remaining between them. CDR3 nucleotide sequence: TGTGCCATCAGCAGGGTCGAAGATACTGAAGCTTTCTTT. Amino acids: CAISRVEDTEAFF.

The chain links TRBV5-1 to TRBJ1-2; D is perhaps TRBD1 (6 bases). V lost 4 bases, J lost 2 bases, and 6 bases lay in between. The CDR3 has 12 amino acids. Germline V gives CDR1 SGHRS, CDR2 YFSETQ. This CDR3 is CASSTGNYGYTF. In nucleotides, the CDR3 is TGCGCCAGCAGCACAGGGAACTATGGCTACACCTTC.

In its sample, this clone was seen once. In DNA form, the CDR3 reads TGTGCCAGCAGCCAAGAAGTCGCGACAGGTCCTGGAAACACCATATATTTT. Translating gives CASSQEVATGPGNTIYF. The V and J genes are TRBV4-2 and TRBJ1-3; maybe TRBD1 (6 bases). Germline V CDR1 and CDR2: LGHNA, YNFKEQ. Trimming pared 0 bases from V and 2 bases from J, leaving 14 bases between. The CDR3 runs to 17 residues.

The V call is TRBV5-1, the J call TRBJ2-5; 11 nucleotides align to TRBD2. The CDR3 loop spans 14 amino acids. Trimming removed 3 bases from V and 5 bases from J; junction bases left unmatched: 3. Germline CDR1 and CDR2: SGHRS and YFSETQ. CDR3 sequence (DNA): TGCGCCAGCAGCTATAGCGGGAGGGCCGAGACCCAGTACTTC. Amino acids: CASSYSGRAETQYF.

The V call is TRBV7-2, the J call TRBJ2-7, with 9 nucleotides matching TRBD2. J lost 2 bases, V lost 4 bases, and 6 bases had no gene match. Germline loops: CDR1 SGHTA, CDR2 FQGNSA. The CDR3 is 15 residues long. The CDR3 DNA reads as TGTGCCAGCAGCTCCAATAGCGGGGGCCCCTACGAGCAGTACTTC. It specifies CASSSNSGGPYEQYF.

J is TRBJ2-1 and V is TRBV7-9; 12 bases are shared with TRBD2. V lost 4 bases, J lost 2 bases, and 6 bases stayed unmatched. The CDR3 loop spans 17 amino acids. Germline values: CDR1 SEHNR, CDR2 FQNEAQ (reference sequence). The CDR3 region has the DNA TGTGCCAGCAGCTCTCGGACTAGCGGGACCCCCTACAATGAGCAGTTCTTC. Amino acids: CASSSRTSGTPYNEQFF.

The chain couples TRBV4-3 to TRBJ1-6; D remains unclear. The V end lost 0 bases, the J end lost 10 bases, and 16 bases lay between the germline ends. Germline lookup yields CDR1 LGHNA and CDR2 YSLEER. The CDR3 spans 16 residues. CDR3 sequence: CASSQDKDGGKSPLHF. CDR3 coding DNA: TGCGCCAGCAGCCAAGATAAGGATGGTGGTAAATCACCCCTCCACTTT.

The CDR3: CASSLDHLFSSSYEQYF. The CDR3 region has the DNA TGTGCCAGCAGCTTAGATCACCTCTTTTCCAGCTCCTACGAGCAGTACTTC. The V and J genes are TRBV11-2 and TRBJ2-7, with D hard to call. The CDR3 contains 17 residues. Germline lookup yields CDR1 SGHAT and CDR2 FQNNGV. V lost 0 bases, J lost 0 bases, and 15 bases lay in between.

The chain combines TRBV19 with TRBJ2-3, with 7 bases aligning to TRBD1. V dropped 3 bases and J dropped 0; count of bases not matched to a gene: 9. Germline V gene lookup returns CDR1 LNHDA and CDR2 SQIVND (reference sequence). The CDR3 totals 17 residues. The CDR3 coding sequence is TGTGCCAGTAGTATGAGACAGGGCCCCCCTAGCACAGATACGCAGTATTTT. It encodes CASSMRQGPPSTDTQYF. Together with reference TRBV19 and TRBJ2-3, the CDR3 gives the full variable domain: DGGITQSPKYLFRKEGQNVTLSCEQNLNHDAMYWYRQDPGQGLRLIYYSQIVNDFQKGDIAEGYSVSREKKESFPLTVTSAQKNPTAFYLCASSMRQGPPSTDTQYFGPGTRLTVL.

V and J are TRBV2 and TRBJ2-3; the match to TRBD2 covers 7 bases. The V and J ends lost 4 bases and 6 bases, in that order; junction bases with no gene match: 4. Germline V gene sequence: CDR1 SNHLY, CDR2 FYNNEI. This CDR3 is 13 amino acids long. Here the CDR3 DNA reads TGTGCCAGCAGTGGGGGAGGGACGGATACGCAGTATTTT. Translated: CASSGGGTDTQYF.

The chain carries TRBV10-3 and TRBJ2-1; 13 bases agree with TRBD2. The V and J ends lost 6 bases and 8 bases, in that order; junction bases with no gene match: 7. From germline, CDR1 is ENHRY and CDR2 SYGVKD. This CDR3 has 15 amino acids. The CDR3: CAIRPGLAGFDEQFF. The CDR3 bases are TGTGCCATCAGACCGGGACTAGCGGGATTCGATGAGCAGTTCTTC.

This clone has just one count. This sequence joins TRBV27 and TRBJ2-1, with 9 positions matching TRBD2. The germline gives CDR1 MNHEY, CDR2 SMNVEV (reference sequence). The junction had 10 bases not matched to a gene; V was cut back by 9 bases and J by 7 bases. The CDR3 spans 14 residues. CDR3 residues: CASGRVAGGNEQFF. The CDR3 coding sequence is TGTGCCAGTGGGAGGGTCGCGGGGGGGAATGAGCAGTTCTTC.

The gene calls are TRBV9 and TRBJ2-7; 9 bases line up with TRBD2. CDR1 and CDR2 (germline): SGDLS, YYNGEE. The CDR3 runs 15 residues. Trimming took 0 bases from V and 4 from J; bases not matched to a gene: 5. The CDR3 is CASSVAAGGMYEQYF. CDR3 DNA sequence: TGTGCCAGCAGCGTAGCAGCGGGAGGTATGTACGAGCAGTACTTC.

The V and J genes are TRBV9 and TRBJ1-5; no clear D. CDR3 length: 15 residues. V gave up 0 bases and J gave up 3 bases, with 10 bases separating them. Per the germline V gene, CDR1 is SGDLS and CDR2 is YYNGEE. CDR3 DNA sequence: TGTGCCAGCAGCGTAGATGCGGATCCCAATCAGCCCCAGCATTTT. Amino acid sequence: CASSVDADPNQPQHF.